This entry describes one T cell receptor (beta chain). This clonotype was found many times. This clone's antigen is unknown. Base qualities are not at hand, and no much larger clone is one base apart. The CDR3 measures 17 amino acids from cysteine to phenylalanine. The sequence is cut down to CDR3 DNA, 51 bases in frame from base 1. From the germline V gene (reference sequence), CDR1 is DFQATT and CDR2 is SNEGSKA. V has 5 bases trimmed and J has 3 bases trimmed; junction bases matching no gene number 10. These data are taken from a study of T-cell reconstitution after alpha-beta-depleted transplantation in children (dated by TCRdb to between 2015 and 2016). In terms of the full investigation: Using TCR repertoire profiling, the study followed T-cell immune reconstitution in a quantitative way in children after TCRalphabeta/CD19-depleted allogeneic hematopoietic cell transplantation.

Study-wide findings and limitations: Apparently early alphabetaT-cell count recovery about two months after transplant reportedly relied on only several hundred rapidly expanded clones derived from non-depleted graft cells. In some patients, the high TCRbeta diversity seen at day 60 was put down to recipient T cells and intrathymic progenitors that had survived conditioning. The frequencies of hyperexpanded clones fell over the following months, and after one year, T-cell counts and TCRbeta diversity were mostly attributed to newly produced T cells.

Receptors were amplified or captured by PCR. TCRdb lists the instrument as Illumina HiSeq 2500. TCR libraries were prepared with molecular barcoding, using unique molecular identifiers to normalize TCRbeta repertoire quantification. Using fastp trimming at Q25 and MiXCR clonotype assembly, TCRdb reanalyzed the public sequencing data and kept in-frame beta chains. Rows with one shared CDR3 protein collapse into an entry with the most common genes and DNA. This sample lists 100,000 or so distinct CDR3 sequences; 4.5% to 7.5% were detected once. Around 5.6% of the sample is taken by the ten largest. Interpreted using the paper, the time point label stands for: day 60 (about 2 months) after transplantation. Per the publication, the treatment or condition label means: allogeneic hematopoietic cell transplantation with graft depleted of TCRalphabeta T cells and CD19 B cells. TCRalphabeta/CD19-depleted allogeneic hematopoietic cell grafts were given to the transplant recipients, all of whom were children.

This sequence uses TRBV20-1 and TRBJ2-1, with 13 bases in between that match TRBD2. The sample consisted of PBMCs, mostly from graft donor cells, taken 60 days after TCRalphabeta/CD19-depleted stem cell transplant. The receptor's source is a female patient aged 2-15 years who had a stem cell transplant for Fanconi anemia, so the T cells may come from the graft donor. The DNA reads TGCAGTGCTGCCGGGACTAGCGGGATAGGGTTCTACAATGAGCAGTTCTTC. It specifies CSAAGTSGIGFYNEQFF.